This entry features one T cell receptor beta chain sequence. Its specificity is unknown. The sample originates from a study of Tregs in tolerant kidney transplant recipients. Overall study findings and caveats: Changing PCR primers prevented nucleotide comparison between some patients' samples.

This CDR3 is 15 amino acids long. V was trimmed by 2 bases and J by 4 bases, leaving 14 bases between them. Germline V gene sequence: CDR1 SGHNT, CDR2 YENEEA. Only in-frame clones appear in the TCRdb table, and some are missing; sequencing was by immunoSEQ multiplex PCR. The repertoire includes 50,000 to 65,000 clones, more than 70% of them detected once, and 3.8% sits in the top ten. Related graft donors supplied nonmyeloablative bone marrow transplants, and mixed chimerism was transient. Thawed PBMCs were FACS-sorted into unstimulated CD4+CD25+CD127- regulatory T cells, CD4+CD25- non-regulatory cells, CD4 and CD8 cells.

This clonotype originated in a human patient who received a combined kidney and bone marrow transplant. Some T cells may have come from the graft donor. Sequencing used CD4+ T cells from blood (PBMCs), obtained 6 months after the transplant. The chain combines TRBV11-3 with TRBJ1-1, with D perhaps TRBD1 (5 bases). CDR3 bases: TGTGCCAGCAGCTTACCCCCTAGGGGTAGCACTGAAGCTTTCTTT. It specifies CASSLPPRGSTEAFF.